This is a list of T cell receptor beta chains from one sample in a study of blood T cell repertoires in COVID-19. Method: immunoSEQ multiplex PCR; TCRdb's copy keeps in-frame clones and lacks some. The top ten clones hold over 0.95% of a sample with about 230,000 clones, nearly 85% of them seen once. Material: peripheral blood. Source of these receptors: a woman between 25 and 40 years old with COVID-19, enrolled during active disease. Both conserved end residues are part of each CDR3.

J gene: TRBJ1-2
V gene: TRBV7-9
CDR3 protein: CASSSPHGYTF

J gene: TRBJ1-2
V gene: TRBV9
CDR3 protein: CASSVAIGNYGYTF

J gene: TRBJ2-1
V gene: TRBV10-3
CDR3 protein: CAISESPPLSGGDYNEQFF

J gene: TRBJ2-1
V gene: TRBV7-9
CDR3 protein: CASSSGQPEDNEQFF

J gene: TRBJ1-1
V gene: TRBV9
CDR3 protein: CASSHGQGRTEAFF

J gene: TRBJ1-1
V gene: TRBV7-2
CDR3 protein: CASSSDRGTEAFF

J gene: TRBJ2-7
V gene: TRBV2
CDR3 protein: CASRGGQGASEQYF

J gene: TRBJ1-2
V gene: TRBV19
CDR3 protein: CASSVGLPPDYGYTF

J gene: TRBJ1-1
V gene: TRBV27
CDR3 protein: CASRKDRNEAFF

J gene: TRBJ2-7
V gene: TRBV11-2
CDR3 protein: CASSSLRAGGRRERYEQYF

J gene: TRBJ2-5
V gene: TRBV5-1
CDR3 protein: CASSLVGTEEETQYF

J gene: TRBJ2-7
V gene: TRBV28
CDR3 protein: CASSRQGYEQYF

J gene: TRBJ2-1
V gene: TRBV7-3
CDR3 protein: CASSLRAGEVYEQFF

J gene: TRBJ2-3
V gene: TRBV25-1
CDR3 protein: CASSVQESDTQYF

J gene: TRBJ1-1
V gene: TRBV18
CDR3 protein: CASSPPSLATEAFF

J gene: TRBJ2-5
V gene: TRBV21-1
CDR3 protein: CASSGGGYQETQYF

J gene: TRBJ2-2
V gene: TRBV11-3
CDR3 protein: CASSLDRWSTSPGELFF

J gene: TRBJ1-6
V gene: TRBV6-6
CDR3 protein: CATNRGVNSPLHF

J gene: TRBJ2-1
V gene: TRBV5-1
CDR3 protein: CASGAGTGAVF

J gene: TRBJ2-5
V gene: TRBV10-3
CDR3 protein: CAISKTKETQYF

J gene: TRBJ2-5
V gene: TRBV7-9
CDR3 protein: CASSEQGPQETQYF

J gene: TRBJ2-5
V gene: TRBV27
CDR3 protein: CASSKSPQLGTQYF

J gene: TRBJ2-3
V gene: TRBV10-3
CDR3 protein: CAIRRSDTQYF

J gene: TRBJ1-4
V gene: TRBV7-8
CDR3 protein: CASSLQWPNVGTGVAPFAGEKLFF